These 7 T cell receptor beta chains share one sample of origin, sequenced in a study of metastatic and nonmetastatic thyroid tumors (dated by TCRdb to 2018 to 2021). Library preparation employed PCR. Sequenced using an Illumina HiSeq 4000. TCRdb reanalyzed the raw reads on its own, using fastp at Q25 for trimming and MiXCR for clone calling, and kept in-frame beta chains. For this sample there are about 93,000 clones; over 9.5% appear just once. The ten largest clones represent over 9% of the sample. No treatment had been received by any patient before thyroid surgery. The sequencing sample was made of blood. The receptors were gathered from a female donor with papillary thyroid cancer or a benign thyroid nodule (not recorded which). Some clones in this sample may be carry-over from other donors' samples.

This clone occurred a few times. This rearrangement joins TRBV6-1 to TRBJ1-5, with D unresolved. The CDR3 is 14 amino acids. Trimming shortened V by 1 base and J by 4 bases, and 8 bases separated the two germline ends. The germline CDR1 and CDR2 sequences are MNHNS and SASEGT. This CDR3 reads CASSEDGRNQPQHF. In DNA form, the CDR3 reads TGTGCCAGCAGTGAAGACGGCAGGAATCAGCCCCAGCATTTT.

This clone turned up a few times. The chain recombines TRBV9 with TRBJ2-2; perhaps TRBD1 as D (5 bases). V shed 5 bases and J shed 1 base, with 15 bases lying between them. Germline V gives CDR1 SGDLS, CDR2 YYNGEE. The CDR3 is 16 residues long. The CDR3 protein is CASSLMAQGNTGELFF. The CDR3 coding sequence is TGTGCCAGCAGTCTCATGGCGCAGGGGAACACCGGGGAGCTGTTTTTT.

This clone was observed at least ten times. The chain links TRBV5-5 to TRBJ1-2; tentatively, D is TRBD1 (6 bases). The CDR3 has 13 amino acids. V lost 4 bases and J 2 bases, leaving 9 bases between the germline ends. CDR1 is SGHKS and CDR2 is YYEKEE in the germline V gene (reference sequence). The CDR3 DNA is TGTGCCAGCAGCCCACAGGGAAACTATGGCTACACCTTC. Protein sequence: CASSPQGNYGYTF.

This clone was seen ten or more times. V is TRBV3-1 and J is TRBJ1-3; 8 bases align to TRBD1. V dropped 2 bases and J dropped 4; count of bases not matched to a gene: 13. Germline V lookup: CDR1 LGHDT, CDR2 YNNKEL (reference sequence). The CDR3 spans 18 residues. The CDR3 nucleotides are TGTGCCAGCAGCCAAAGTGCGGTAAGGACAGGGCGCGGAAACACCATATATTTT. The encoded protein is CASSQSAVRTGRGNTIYF.

This clone was recorded at least ten times. This chain uses TRBV10-3 with TRBJ2-1; 7 positions match TRBD1. Germline CDR1 is ENHRY and CDR2 is SYGVKD. The CDR3 has 14 amino acids. V was pared by 5 bases and J by 4 bases, with 5 bases of the junction left unmatched. This CDR3 is CAISRDSKYNEQFF. CDR3 DNA sequence: TGTGCCATCAGTAGGGACAGTAAATACAATGAGCAGTTCTTC.

In this sample, this clone turned up many times. The V gene is TRBV5-5, the J gene TRBJ1-1; a possible D gene is TRBD1 (6 bases). V lost 0 bases, J lost 0 bases, and 9 bases lay in between. Looked up from germline, CDR1 is SGHKS and CDR2 is YYEKEE (reference sequence). The length of the CDR3 is 15 residues. CDR3 sequence: CASSLEGQLNTEAFF. The CDR3 bases are TGTGCCAGCAGCTTGGAGGGACAACTGAACACTGAAGCTTTCTTT.

The chain uses TRBV28 and TRBJ1-5; D perhaps matches TRBD1 (5 bases). The germline V gene has CDR1 MDHEN and CDR2 SYDVKM. The CDR3 extends over 18 amino acids. Trimming took 5 bases from V and 6 from J, leaving 26 bases between them. CDR3 loop: CASSPHTSSGLVRQPQHF. CDR3 DNA sequence: TGTGCCAGCAGTCCGCATACGTCCTCAGGGTTAGTTCGTCAGCCCCAGCATTTT.